This T cell receptor (beta chain) was captured by sequencing in a study of cytomegalovirus exposure and HLA in healthy donors. Study results and caveats: Reports described diagnosis of cytomegalovirus status by the classifier as highly specific and sensitive. Within the 120 or so validation repertoires, first-cohort TCR clusters tended to co-occur, according to a later analysis.

The repertoire was sequenced with immunoSEQ multiplex PCR; TCRdb's copy has only in-frame clones and lacks some. The table records 200,000 to 250,000 clones, roughly 90% of them present only once. From the 120-subject validation cohort, which was separate from the roughly 670-subject first cohort, the donors were drawn. The V end lost 0 bases, the J end lost 2 bases, and 8 bases lay between the germline ends. This CDR3 has 14 residues. Germline V gene lookup returns CDR1 SNHLY and CDR2 FYNNEI. Comments on this clone: Antigen specificity is unknown.

This TCR was sampled from a man aged 18-30 years in good health and CMV-seropositive. The V gene is TRBV2, the J gene TRBJ2-7; no clear D. The source material was PBMCs. CDR3 DNA: TGTGCCAGCAGTGAAGCGCGCCGAACCTACGAGCAGTACTTC. It encodes CASSEARRTYEQYF.